These 28 T cell receptor beta chains share one sample of origin, sequenced in a study of metastatic and nonmetastatic thyroid tumors. Patients were all untreated before their thyroid surgery. TCRdb re-analyzed the PCR reads using MiXCR. The table shows about 26,000 clones, with around 24% occurring only once. The sample was blood. The receptors were sampled from a female donor with papillary thyroid cancer or a benign thyroid nodule (not recorded which). Some clones in this sample may be carry-over from other donors' samples.

The chain combines TRBV5-4 with TRBJ1-2; D possibly corresponds to TRBD1 (5 bases). V dropped 2 bases and J dropped 1 base, with 18 bases sitting between them. The CDR3 extends over 17 amino acids. The germline V gene encodes CDR1 SGHNT and CDR2 YYREEE (reference sequence). This CDR3 is CASSFFTPVGDNYGYTF. In DNA form, the CDR3 reads TGTGCCAGCAGCTTCTTCACGCCTGTAGGGGATAACTATGGCTACACCTTC.

The rearrangement uses TRBV4-1 and TRBJ2-2, with 8 bases lining up with TRBD1. Unmatched junction bases numbered 6, after V lost 4 bases and J lost 5 bases. CDR3 length: 15 amino acids. CDR1 and CDR2 (germline): MGHRA, YSYEKL. Written as DNA, the CDR3 is TGCGCCAGCAGCCGCAACAGGGGGTCTACCGGGGAGCTGTTTTTT. Translated, it gives CASSRNRGSTGELFF.

This clone was counted ten times or more. The V and J genes are TRBV19 and TRBJ2-1; 8 bases agree with TRBD1. Germline V CDR1 and CDR2: LNHDA, SQIVND (reference sequence). The CDR3 length is 17 residues. V lost 5 bases, J lost 4 bases, and 13 bases stayed unmatched. The CDR3 nucleotides are TGTGCCAGTAGTCCCTCTATACGACAGGGGAGGTACAATGAGCAGTTCTTC. Encoded protein: CASSPSIRQGRYNEQFF.

The chain employs TRBV5-1 and TRBJ1-1, with TRBD1 as a possible D gene (5 bases). The germline CDR1 and CDR2 sequences are SGHRS and YFSETQ. The CDR3 sequence is 14 residues long. Trimming took 4 bases from V and 5 from J, leaving 15 bases between them. The CDR3 DNA sequence: TGCGCCAGCAGCGGAGGGGTGGTGGGTACTGAAGCTTTCTTT. Translated: CASSGGVVGTEAFF.

This clone appeared a single time. The chain couples TRBV30 to TRBJ1-5; TRBD1 matches at 9 bases. The ends lost 3 bases at V and 3 bases at J; junction bases unmatched: 9. Looked up from germline, CDR1 is GTSNPN and CDR2 is SVGIG (reference sequence). The CDR3 sequence is 16 residues long. Here the CDR3 DNA reads TGTGCCTGGAGGAAGCCGGGACAGGGTCCCAATCAGCCCCAGCATTTT. This translates into CAWRKPGQGPNQPQHF.

This clone was picked up many times. V is TRBV20-1 and J is TRBJ1-5; no clear D. The CDR3 loop spans 12 amino acids. V lost 7 bases and J lost 6, with 13 bases in between. Germline V gene sequence: CDR1 DFQATT, CDR2 SNEGSKA (reference sequence). This CDR3 is CSGTTASQPQHF. The DNA of the CDR3 is TGCAGTGGAACAACGGCGTCTCAGCCCCAGCATTTT.

The chain couples TRBV6-1 to TRBJ1-1; D call uncertain. Germline V CDR1 and CDR2: MNHNS, SASEGT. This CDR3 comprises 12 residues. V was cut by 6 bases and J by 1 base, with 6 bases left in between. The CDR3 DNA reads TGTGCCAGCAGCTGGGGGAACACTGAAGCTTTCTTT. Its translation: CASSWGNTEAFF.

This sequence joins TRBV15 and TRBJ2-7; 8 nucleotides line up with TRBD2. Germline lookup yields CDR1 LNHNV and CDR2 YYDKDF (reference sequence). V gave up 5 bases and J gave up 6 bases; unmatched junction bases: 12. CDR3 length: 15 residues. CDR3 region: CATSVGTIGRVEQYV. The CDR3 region has the DNA TGTGCCACCAGCGTGGGGACTATCGGGAGGGTCGAGCAGTACGTC.

The rearrangement uses TRBV20-1 and TRBJ2-1; D is uncertain. CDR1 and CDR2 from the germline V gene are DFQATT and SNEGSKA (reference sequence). V was trimmed by 5 bases and J by 6 bases, leaving 8 bases between them. There are 11 residues in the CDR3. CDR3 nucleotide sequence: TGCAGTGCTGAGTATAGCAATGAGCAGTTCTTC. This translates into CSAEYSNEQFF.

The V and J genes are TRBV5-8 and TRBJ1-2; D perhaps matches TRBD1 (5 bases). V gave up 4 bases and J gave up 4 bases, with 20 bases separating them. The CDR3 is made up of 16 amino acids. Germline values: CDR1 SGHTS, CDR2 YDEGEE. CDR3 nucleotides: TGTGCCAGCAGCCGACTCCAGGGCGCCGTTTTCTATGGCTACACCTTC. The encoded protein is CASSRLQGAVFYGYTF.

Regarding this clone: A much larger clone differs from this one at a single base, so this may be a read error. V usage is TRBV7-8 and J usage is TRBJ2-1, with a weak D call TRBD2 (5 bases). The V end was cut by 2 bases, the J end by 12 bases, with 20 bases between. Germline V lookup: CDR1 SGHVS, CDR2 FQNEAQ. The CDR3 runs to 15 residues. This CDR3 is CASSLLVALRHAQFF. The CDR3 DNA sequence: TGTGCCAGCAGCTTACTGGTAGCGTTGCGCCATGCGCAGTTCTTC. Based on the CDR3 plus reference TRBV7-8 and TRBJ2-1, the full variable domain is GAGVSQSPRYKVAKRGQDVALRCDPISGHVSLFWYQQALGQGPEFLTYFQNEAQLDKSGLPSDRFFAERPEGSVSTLKIQRTQQEDSAVYLCASSLLVALRHAQFFGPGTRLTVL.

The gene calls are TRBV12-3 or TRBV12-4 and TRBJ2-7; 8 bases fit TRBD1. J gave up 5 bases and V 7 bases, and 1 base lay outside the gene matches. The CDR3 is 11 residues long. Here the CDR3 reads CASNRGDEQYF. The CDR3 nucleotides read TGTGCCAGCAACAGGGGGGACGAGCAGTACTTC.

This clone was seen a handful of times. The chain links TRBV6-2 or TRBV6-3 to TRBJ2-1; 7 nucleotides line up with TRBD2. From germline, CDR1 is MNHEY and CDR2 SVGEGT. The V gene end was trimmed by 6 bases and the J gene end by 6 bases; junction bases not matched to a gene: 14. The CDR3 covers 16 residues. The CDR3 here is CASRLGGIVRSNEQFF. CDR3 in DNA: TGTGCCAGCAGGCTCGGGGGGATCGTGAGGTCCAATGAGCAGTTCTTC.

This clone turned up a few times. The final CDR3 position lacks the conserved phenylalanine or tryptophan, pointing to a likely read error. This chain connects TRBV6-2 or TRBV6-3 to TRBJ1-1; D ambiguous. Germline values: CDR1 MNHEY, CDR2 SVGEGT. V dropped 3 bases and J dropped 6 bases, with 11 bases sitting between them. The CDR3 is 13 amino acids. CDR3 residues: CASSYGRQPEAFL. The CDR3 DNA reads TGTGCCAGCAGTTATGGACGTCAGCCTGAAGCTTTCCTT.

This clone has only a few counts. This chain links TRBV12-3 or TRBV12-4 with TRBJ1-3; the D is unclear. The CDR3 covers 14 residues. V was clipped by 3 bases and J by 1 base, with 7 bases between them. CDR3 DNA sequence: TGTGCCAGCAGTTTGTGGGGATCTGGAAACACCATATATTTT. Translation: CASSLWGSGNTIYF.

The gene calls are TRBV5-6 and TRBJ2-3, with 9 bases lining up with TRBD2. The V gene's germline CDR1 is SGHDT and CDR2 YYEEEE. J gave up 4 bases and V 8 bases, and 20 bases lay outside the gene matches. The CDR3 runs 18 residues. The CDR3: CASWGASGKLSPPDTQYF. Here the CDR3 DNA reads TGTGCCAGTTGGGGGGCTAGCGGGAAGTTAAGCCCTCCAGATACGCAGTATTTT.

This clone was found a few times. The sample carries other DNA sequences with the same CDR3. J is TRBJ2-3 and V is TRBV6-1, with TRBD1 matching over 10 bases. The trim removed 6 bases at V and 4 bases at J, leaving 7 bases unmatched. Per the germline V gene, CDR1 is MNHNS and CDR2 is SASEGT. The CDR3 is made up of 15 amino acids. This chain's CDR3 is CASSDGTGEADTQYF. CDR3 DNA: TGTGCCAGCAGCGATGGGACAGGGGAGGCAGATACGCAGTATTTT.

With regard to this clone: One junction end disagrees with the germline gene, perhaps due to a read error. The chain couples TRBV20-1 to TRBJ2-3, with 7 positions matching TRBD2. Germline V gene lookup returns CDR1 DFQATT and CDR2 SNEGSKA (reference sequence). The CDR3 contains 13 residues. CDR3 sequence reads: CSASEAGWDTHYF. The CDR3 DNA reads as TGCAGTGCTAGCGAAGCGGGATGGGATACGCATTATTTT.

The chain links TRBV11-1 to TRBJ2-1; D may be TRBD2 (5 bases). Trimming stripped 5 bases from V and 0 bases from J, with 14 bases between. CDR3 length equals 16 residues. CDR1 and CDR2 (germline): SGHAT, FQDESV (reference sequence). CDR3 DNA sequence: TGTGCCAGCAGCAAACCGAGCGGTATCTCCTACAATGAGCAGTTCTTC. Protein sequence: CASSKPSGISYNEQFF.

By proportion, this clone is medium-sized. V usage is TRBV28 and J usage is TRBJ1-3, with D perhaps TRBD1 (6 bases). Trimming removed 7 bases from V and 0 bases from J, with 16 bases in between. The CDR3 loop spans 16 amino acids. CDR1 is MDHEN, CDR2 SYDVKM, per germline. CDR3 DNA sequence: TGTGCCAGCATCCCGCTGAACAGGGTCTCTGGAAACACCATATATTTT. It specifies CASIPLNRVSGNTIYF.

The rearrangement links TRBV20-1 to TRBJ1-1; D remains ambiguous. V gave up 2 bases and J gave up 4 bases, with 11 bases separating them. The CDR3 totals 13 residues. The germline CDR1 and CDR2 sequences are DFQATT and SNEGSKA (reference sequence). The CDR3 is CSARHMFATEAFF. DNA of the CDR3: TGCAGTGCTAGACACATGTTTGCCACTGAAGCTTTCTTT.

This clone was recorded at least ten times. J is TRBJ2-5 and V is TRBV5-8; a weak D match, TRBD2 (5 bases). Trimming left V 7 bases short and J 5 bases short, with 15 bases between. In germline, CDR1 is SGHTS, CDR2 YDEGEE. The CDR3 runs 13 residues. CDR3 residues: CASSRQRWETQYF. CDR3 nucleotide sequence: TGTGCCAGCTCGCGGCAGCGGTGGGAGACCCAGTACTTC.

This clone appeared many times. V is TRBV9 and J is TRBJ2-5, with 9 positions matching TRBD2. In germline, CDR1 is SGDLS, CDR2 YYNGEE. CDR3 length: 15 amino acids. V was clipped by 4 bases and J by 5 bases; unmatched bases: 9. The CDR3, as DNA: TGTGCCAGCAGCCAAGCGGGAGGTTTGTGGGAGACCCAGTACTTC. This sequence encodes CASSQAGGLWETQYF.

This clone was recorded many times. The gene calls are TRBV29-1 and TRBJ2-5, with 7 bases matching TRBD2. The CDR3 consists of 13 residues. In germline, CDR1 is SQVTM, CDR2 ANQGSEA. V was clipped by 7 bases and J by 5 bases; unmatched bases: 10. CDR3 coding DNA: TGCAGCGGGGTAGCGGGTTGGGGGGAGACCCAGTACTTC. It yields the protein CSGVAGWGETQYF.

The V gene is TRBV12-3 or TRBV12-4, the J gene TRBJ2-1; D is perhaps TRBD2 (6 bases). Trimming left V 5 bases short and J 4 bases short, with 15 bases between. This CDR3 has 15 residues. The CDR3 nucleotides are TGTGCCAGCAGTGATCGGGAGTGCCGGTACAATGAGCAGTTCTTC. It encodes CASSDRECRYNEQFF.

The V and J genes are TRBV7-9 and TRBJ2-7; D gene uncertain. Trimming stripped 1 base from V and 3 bases from J, with 7 bases between. There are 13 residues in the CDR3. Germline V gene sequence: CDR1 SEHNR, CDR2 FQNEAQ (reference sequence). CDR3 sequence (DNA): TGTGCCAGCAGCTTAGAACGAAACTACGAGCAGTACTTC. Protein: CASSLERNYEQYF.

This clone is termed medium-sized. The V gene is TRBV6-2 or TRBV6-3, the J gene TRBJ2-7, with D possibly matching TRBD1 (5 bases). From germline, CDR1 is MNHEY and CDR2 SVGEGT. V dropped 7 bases and J dropped 7 bases, with 14 bases sitting between them. This CDR3 comprises 12 residues. The CDR3, as DNA: TGTGCCAGCACCCGTTCTGGGGCGGAGCAGTACTTC. Protein: CASTRSGAEQYF.

CDR3 residues: CASSEPGQVSEQYF. The CDR3 DNA is TGTGCCAGCAGTGAACCGGGACAGGTCTCCGAGCAGTACTTC. The chain has TRBV6-1 and TRBJ2-7; TRBD1 matches at 8 bases. Germline values: CDR1 MNHNS, CDR2 SASEGT. V dropped 2 bases and J dropped 6; count of bases not matched to a gene: 6. This CDR3 comprises 14 residues.